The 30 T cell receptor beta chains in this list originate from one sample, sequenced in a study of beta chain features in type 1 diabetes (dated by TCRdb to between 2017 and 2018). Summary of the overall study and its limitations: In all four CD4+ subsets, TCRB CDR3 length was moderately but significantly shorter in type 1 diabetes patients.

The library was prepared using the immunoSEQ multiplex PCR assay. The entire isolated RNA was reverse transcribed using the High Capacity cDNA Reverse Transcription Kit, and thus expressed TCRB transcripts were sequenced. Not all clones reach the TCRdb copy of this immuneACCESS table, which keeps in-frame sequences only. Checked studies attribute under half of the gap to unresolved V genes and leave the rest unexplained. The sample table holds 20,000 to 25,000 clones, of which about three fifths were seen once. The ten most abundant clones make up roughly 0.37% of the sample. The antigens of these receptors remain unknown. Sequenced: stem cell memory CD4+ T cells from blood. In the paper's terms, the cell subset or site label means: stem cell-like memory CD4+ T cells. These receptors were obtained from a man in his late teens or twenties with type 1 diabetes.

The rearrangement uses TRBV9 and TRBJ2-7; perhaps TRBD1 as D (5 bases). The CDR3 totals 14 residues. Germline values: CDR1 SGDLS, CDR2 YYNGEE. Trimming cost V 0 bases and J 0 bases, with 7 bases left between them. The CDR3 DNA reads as TGTGCCAGCAGCGTAGAGGGGTCCTCCTACGAGCAGTACTTC. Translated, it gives CASSVEGSSYEQYF.

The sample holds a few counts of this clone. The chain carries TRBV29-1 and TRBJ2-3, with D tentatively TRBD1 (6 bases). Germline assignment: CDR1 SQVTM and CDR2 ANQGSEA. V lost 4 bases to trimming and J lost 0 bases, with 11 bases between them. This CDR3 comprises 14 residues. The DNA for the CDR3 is TGCAGCGTTGCTTGGACAGCGAGCACAGATACGCAGTATTTT. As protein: CSVAWTASTDTQYF.

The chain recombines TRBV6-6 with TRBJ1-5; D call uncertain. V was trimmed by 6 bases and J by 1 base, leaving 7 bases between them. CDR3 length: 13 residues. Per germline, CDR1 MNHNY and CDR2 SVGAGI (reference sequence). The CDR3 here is CASRSDSNQPQHF. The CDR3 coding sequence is TGTGCCAGCAGGAGCGACAGCAATCAGCCCCAGCATTTT.

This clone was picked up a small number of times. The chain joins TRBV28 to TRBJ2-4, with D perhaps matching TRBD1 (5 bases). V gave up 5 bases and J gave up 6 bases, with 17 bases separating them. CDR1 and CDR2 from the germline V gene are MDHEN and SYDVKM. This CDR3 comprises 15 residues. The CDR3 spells CASSNTGGWGNIQYF. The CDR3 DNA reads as TGTGCCAGCAGTAACACAGGCGGCTGGGGAAACATTCAGTACTTC.

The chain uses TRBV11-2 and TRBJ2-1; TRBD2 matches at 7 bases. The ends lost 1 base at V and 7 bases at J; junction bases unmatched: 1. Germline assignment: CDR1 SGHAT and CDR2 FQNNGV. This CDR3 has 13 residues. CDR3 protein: CASSLGLANEQFF. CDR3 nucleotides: TGTGCCAGCAGCTTAGGACTAGCAAATGAGCAGTTCTTC.

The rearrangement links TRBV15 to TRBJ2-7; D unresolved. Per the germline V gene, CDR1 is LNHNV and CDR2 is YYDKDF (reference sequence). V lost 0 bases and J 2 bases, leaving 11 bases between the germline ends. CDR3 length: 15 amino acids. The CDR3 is CATSRDPEPAYEQYF. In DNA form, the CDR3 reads TGTGCCACCAGCAGAGATCCGGAGCCGGCCTACGAGCAGTACTTC.

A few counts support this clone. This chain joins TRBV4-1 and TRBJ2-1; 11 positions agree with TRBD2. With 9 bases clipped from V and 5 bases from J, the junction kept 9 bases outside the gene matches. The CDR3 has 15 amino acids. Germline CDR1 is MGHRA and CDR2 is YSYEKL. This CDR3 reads CASRASGRPNNEQFF. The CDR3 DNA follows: TGCGCCAGTAGAGCTAGCGGGAGGCCTAACAATGAGCAGTTCTTC.

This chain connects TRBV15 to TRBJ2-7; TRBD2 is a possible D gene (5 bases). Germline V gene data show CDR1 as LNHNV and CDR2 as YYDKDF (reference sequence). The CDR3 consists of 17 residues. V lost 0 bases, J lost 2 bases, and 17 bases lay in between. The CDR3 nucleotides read TGTGCCACCAGCAGAGATAGAGGGTCAGGCAGTACCTACGAGCAGTACTTC. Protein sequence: CATSRDRGSGSTYEQYF.

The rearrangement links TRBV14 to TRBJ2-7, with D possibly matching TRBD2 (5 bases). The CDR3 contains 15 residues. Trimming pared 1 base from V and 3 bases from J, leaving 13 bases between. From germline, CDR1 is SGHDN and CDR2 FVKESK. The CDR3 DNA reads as TGTGCCAGCAGCCAAGCGGCTAACGGGATCTACGAGCAGTACTTC. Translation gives CASSQAANGIYEQYF.

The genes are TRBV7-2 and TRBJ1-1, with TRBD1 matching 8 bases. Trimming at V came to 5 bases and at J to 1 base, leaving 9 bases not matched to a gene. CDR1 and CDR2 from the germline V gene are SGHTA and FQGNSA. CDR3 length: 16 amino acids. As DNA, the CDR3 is TGTGCCAGCAGCCCCGTCGGGACAGGTTCGAACACTGAAGCTTTCTTT. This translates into CASSPVGTGSNTEAFF.

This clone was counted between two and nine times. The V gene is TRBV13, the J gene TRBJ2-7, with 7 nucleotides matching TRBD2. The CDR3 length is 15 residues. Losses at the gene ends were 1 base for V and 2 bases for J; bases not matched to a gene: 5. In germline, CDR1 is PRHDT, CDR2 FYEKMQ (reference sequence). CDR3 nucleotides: TGTGCCAGCAGCTTAGCGGGAGGCCTAACCTACGAGCAGTACTTC. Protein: CASSLAGGLTYEQYF. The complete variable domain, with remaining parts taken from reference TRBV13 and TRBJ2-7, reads AAGVIQSPRHLIKEKRETATLKCYPIPRHDTVYWYQQGPGQDPQFLISFYEKMQSDKGSIPDRFSAQQFSDYHSELNMSSLELGDSALYFCASSLAGGLTYEQYFGPGTRLTVT.

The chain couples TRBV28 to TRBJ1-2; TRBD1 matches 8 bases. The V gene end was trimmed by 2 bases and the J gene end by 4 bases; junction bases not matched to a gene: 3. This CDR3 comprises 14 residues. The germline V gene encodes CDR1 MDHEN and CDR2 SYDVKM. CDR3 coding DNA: TGTGCCAGCAGTTTACCCGACAGGGGCTATGGCTACACCTTC. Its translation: CASSLPDRGYGYTF.

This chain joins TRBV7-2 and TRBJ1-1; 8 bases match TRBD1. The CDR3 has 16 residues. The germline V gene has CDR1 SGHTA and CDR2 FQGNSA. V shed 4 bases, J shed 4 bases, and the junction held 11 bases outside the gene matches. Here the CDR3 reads CASSYRQGTDSTEAFF. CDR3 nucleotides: TGTGCCAGCAGCTACCGACAGGGGACGGATTCCACTGAAGCTTTCTTT. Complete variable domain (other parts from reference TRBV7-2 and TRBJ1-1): GAGVSQSPSNKVTEKGKDVELRCDPISGHTALYWYRQSLGQGLEFLIYFQGNSAPDKSGLPSDRFSAERTGGSVSTLTIQRTQQEDSAVYLCASSYRQGTDSTEAFFGQGTRLTVV.

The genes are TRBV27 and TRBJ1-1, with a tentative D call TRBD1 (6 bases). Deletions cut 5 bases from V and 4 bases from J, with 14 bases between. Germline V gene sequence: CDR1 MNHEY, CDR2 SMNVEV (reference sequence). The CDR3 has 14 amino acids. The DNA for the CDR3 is TGTGCCAGCAGTCTGAACAGGGCTGCCACTGAAGCTTTCTTT. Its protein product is CASSLNRAATEAFF.

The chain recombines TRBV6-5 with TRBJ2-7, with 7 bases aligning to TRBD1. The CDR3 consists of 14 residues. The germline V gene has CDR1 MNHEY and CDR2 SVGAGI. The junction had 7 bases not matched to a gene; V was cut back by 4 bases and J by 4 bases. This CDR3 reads CASSSPGTEYEQYF. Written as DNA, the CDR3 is TGTGCCAGCAGTTCCCCCGGGACAGAATACGAGCAGTACTTC.

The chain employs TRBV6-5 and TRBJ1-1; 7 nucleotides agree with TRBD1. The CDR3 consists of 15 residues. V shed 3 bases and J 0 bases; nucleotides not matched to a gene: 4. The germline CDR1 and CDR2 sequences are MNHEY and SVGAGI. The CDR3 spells CASSYAGGMNTEAFF. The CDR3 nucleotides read TGTGCCAGCAGTTATGCAGGGGGTATGAACACTGAAGCTTTCTTT.

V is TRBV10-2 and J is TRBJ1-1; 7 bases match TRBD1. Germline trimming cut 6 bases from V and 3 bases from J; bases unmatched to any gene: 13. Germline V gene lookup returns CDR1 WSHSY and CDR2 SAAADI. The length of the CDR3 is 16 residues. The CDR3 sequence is CASRMDRSGADTEAFF. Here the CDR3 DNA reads TGCGCCAGCAGGATGGACAGGTCGGGTGCGGACACTGAAGCTTTCTTT.

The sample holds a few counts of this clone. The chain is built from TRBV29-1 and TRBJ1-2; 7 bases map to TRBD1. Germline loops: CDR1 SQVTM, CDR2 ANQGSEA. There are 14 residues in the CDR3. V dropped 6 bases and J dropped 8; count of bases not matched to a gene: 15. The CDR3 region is CSVGTASVVSGYTF. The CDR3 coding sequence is TGCAGCGTGGGGACAGCCTCCGTAGTCTCGGGCTACACCTTC. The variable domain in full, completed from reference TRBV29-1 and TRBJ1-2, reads SAVISQKPSRDICQRGTSLTIQCQVDSQVTMMFWYRQQPGQSLTLIATANQGSEATYESGFVIDKFPISRPNLTFSTLTVSNMSPEDSSIYLCSVGTASVVSGYTFGSGTRLTVV.

CDR3 region: CASSSRATGLFYEQYF. The CDR3 DNA follows: TGTGCCAGCAGCTCCCGTGCAACAGGGCTCTTCTACGAGCAGTACTTC. The rearrangement uses TRBV5-4 and TRBJ2-7, with D possibly matching TRBD1 (6 bases). Germline V gene lookup returns CDR1 SGHNT and CDR2 YYREEE (reference sequence). Trimming removed 3 bases at V and 3 bases at J, with 19 bases between. The CDR3 runs 16 residues.

CDR3 sequence reads: CASSPSRQSYEQYF. CDR3 coding DNA: TGTGCCAGCAGCCCGTCCAGGCAATCCTACGAGCAGTACTTC. The chain joins TRBV7-9 to TRBJ2-7, with D uncertain. Trimming cost V 5 bases and J 1 base, with 12 bases left between them. CDR1 and CDR2 from the germline V gene are SEHNR and FQNEAQ (reference sequence). CDR3 length equals 14 residues.

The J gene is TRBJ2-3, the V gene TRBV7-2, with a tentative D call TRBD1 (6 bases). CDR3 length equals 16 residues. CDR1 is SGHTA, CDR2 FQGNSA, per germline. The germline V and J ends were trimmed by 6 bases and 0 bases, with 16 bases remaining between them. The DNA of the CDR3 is TGTGCCAGCAGAGCCGGGACACGAACTAGCACAGATACGCAGTATTTT. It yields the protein CASRAGTRTSTDTQYF. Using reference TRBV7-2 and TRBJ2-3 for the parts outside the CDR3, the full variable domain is GAGVSQSPSNKVTEKGKDVELRCDPISGHTALYWYRQSLGQGLEFLIYFQGNSAPDKSGLPSDRFSAERTGGSVSTLTIQRTQQEDSAVYLCASRAGTRTSTDTQYFGPGTRLTVL.

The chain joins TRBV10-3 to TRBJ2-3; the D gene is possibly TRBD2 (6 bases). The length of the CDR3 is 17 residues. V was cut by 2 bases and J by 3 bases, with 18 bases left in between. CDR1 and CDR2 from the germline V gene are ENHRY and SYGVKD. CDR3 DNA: TGTGCCATCAGTGAGGTCCTGACTAGTACACGAACAGATACGCAGTATTTT. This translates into CAISEVLTSTRTDTQYF.

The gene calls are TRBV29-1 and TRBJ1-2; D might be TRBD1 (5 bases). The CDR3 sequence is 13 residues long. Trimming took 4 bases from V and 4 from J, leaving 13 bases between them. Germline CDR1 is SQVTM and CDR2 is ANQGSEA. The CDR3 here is CSVAEGAIYGYTF. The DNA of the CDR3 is TGCAGCGTTGCCGAAGGGGCTATCTATGGCTACACCTTC. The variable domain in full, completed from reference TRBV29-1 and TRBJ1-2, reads SAVISQKPSRDICQRGTSLTIQCQVDSQVTMMFWYRQQPGQSLTLIATANQGSEATYESGFVIDKFPISRPNLTFSTLTVSNMSPEDSSIYLCSVAEGAIYGYTFGSGTRLTVV.

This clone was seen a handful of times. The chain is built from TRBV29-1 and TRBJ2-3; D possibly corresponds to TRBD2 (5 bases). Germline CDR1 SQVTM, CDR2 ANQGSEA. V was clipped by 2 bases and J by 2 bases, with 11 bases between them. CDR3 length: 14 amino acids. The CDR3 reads CSVELAELTDTQYF. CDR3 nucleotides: TGCAGCGTTGAACTAGCCGAGCTCACAGATACGCAGTATTTT.

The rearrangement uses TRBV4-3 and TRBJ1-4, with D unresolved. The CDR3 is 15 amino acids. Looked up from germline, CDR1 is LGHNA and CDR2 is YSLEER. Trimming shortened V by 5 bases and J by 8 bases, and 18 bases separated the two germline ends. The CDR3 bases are TGCGCCAGCAGCTCCTCGGCGGACTCTCTCGAAAAACTGTTTTTT. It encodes CASSSSADSLEKLFF.

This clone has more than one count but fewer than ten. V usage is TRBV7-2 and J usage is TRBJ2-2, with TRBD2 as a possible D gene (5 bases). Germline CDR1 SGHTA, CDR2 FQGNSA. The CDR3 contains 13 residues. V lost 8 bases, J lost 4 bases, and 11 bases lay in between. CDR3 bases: TGTGCCAGCTCTTCGGGATCCACCGGGGAGCTGTTTTTT. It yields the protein CASSSGSTGELFF. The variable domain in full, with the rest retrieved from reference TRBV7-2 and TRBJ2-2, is GAGVSQSPSNKVTEKGKDVELRCDPISGHTALYWYRQSLGQGLEFLIYFQGNSAPDKSGLPSDRFSAERTGGSVSTLTIQRTQQEDSAVYLCASSSGSTGELFFGEGSRLTVL.

The CDR3 sequence is CASSLSFTSGYNEQFF. The DNA for the CDR3 is TGTGCCAGCAGTTTAAGTTTCACTAGCGGCTACAATGAGCAGTTCTTC. This chain joins TRBV27 and TRBJ2-1; 8 bases are shared with TRBD2. This CDR3 has 16 amino acids. V trimming: 2 bases; J trimming: 3 bases; junction bases outside the gene matches: 6. Germline CDR1 and CDR2: MNHEY and SMNVEV (reference sequence).

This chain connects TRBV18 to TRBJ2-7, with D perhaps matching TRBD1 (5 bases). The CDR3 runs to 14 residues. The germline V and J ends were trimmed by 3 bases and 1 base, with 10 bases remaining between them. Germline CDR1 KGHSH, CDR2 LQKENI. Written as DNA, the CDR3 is TGTGCCAGCTCACCGGTCCAGGGTTCCTACGAGCAGTACTTC. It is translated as CASSPVQGSYEQYF. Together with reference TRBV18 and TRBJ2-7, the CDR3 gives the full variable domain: NAGVMQNPRHLVRRRGQEARLRCSPMKGHSHVYWYRQLPEEGLKFMVYLQKENIIDESGMPKERFSAEFPKEGPSILRIQQVVRGDSAAYFCASSPVQGSYEQYFGPGTRLTVT.

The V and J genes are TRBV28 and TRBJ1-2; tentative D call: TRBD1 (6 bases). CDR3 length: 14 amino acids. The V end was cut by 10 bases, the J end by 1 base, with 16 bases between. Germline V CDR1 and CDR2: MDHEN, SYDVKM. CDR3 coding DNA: TGTGCCACCTTGAAGGACAGATATAACTATGGCTACACCTTC. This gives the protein CATLKDRYNYGYTF.

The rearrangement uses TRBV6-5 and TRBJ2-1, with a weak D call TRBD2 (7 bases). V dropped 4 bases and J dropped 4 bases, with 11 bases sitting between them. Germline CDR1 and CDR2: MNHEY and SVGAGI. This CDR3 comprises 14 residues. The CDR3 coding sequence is TGTGCCAGCAGTTCCGGGGGGCCATACAATGAGCAGTTCTTC. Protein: CASSSGGPYNEQFF.